This T cell receptor (beta chain) came from a study of graft-versus-host responses after intestinal transplantation (dated by TCRdb to about 2021). In terms of the full investigation: Recipients received multivisceral, liver-intestinal, or isolated intestinal transplants. Every recipient was given anti-thymocyte globulin induction, followed by around three years of maintenance tacrolimus and steroids. Graft-versus-host and host-versus-graft alloreactive T cell clones were tracked in the graft, circulation and bone marrow after intestinal transplantation using bulk TCR-beta CDR3 sequencing. To identify alloreactive clones, pre-transplant mixed lymphocyte reaction products were sequenced and compared with unstimulated pre-transplant donor and recipient T cells. Of the 20 to 25 intestinal transplant recipients enrolled in the cohort, one of whom was a retransplant, a few patients without pretransplant specimens were excluded. A peak of at least 4% donor T cells among recipient peripheral blood mononuclear cells was the definition used for donor T cell macrochimerism. Instead of going to the commercial service, samples from a few later patients were sequenced in-house on an Illumina MiSeq and processed with MiXCR.

The CDR3 contains 13 residues, cysteine and phenylalanine counted. Only the CDR3 DNA stays, 39 bases, in frame from base 1. V sheds 0 bases and J sheds 6 bases, leaving 8 bases between their ends. The germline V gene supplies CDR1 LGHNA and CDR2 YNFKEQ. The time point label of this sample denotes: cells obtained before transplantation from donor or recipient. CD3+CD4+ and CD3+CD8+ populations were FACS-sorted from unstimulated pre-transplant donor and recipient cells taken from spleen or lymph nodes. The full study reports these points: Early after transplant, peak levels of circulating GvH clones were associated with declines in HvG clones. High GvH to HvG T cell clonal ratios were observed in the allografts of patients with donor T cell macrochimerism. Conclusions were limited by the relatively low number and heterogeneity of intestinal transplant patients. GvH clones were found in recipient bone marrow, and some of the GvH clones appeared earlier in ileal mucosa or blood, which is consistent with an intestinal mucosal origin.

As for this clone: The specificity of this receptor is unknown. Per-base qualities were not stored, and no clone one base away is much larger. In the same sample, other DNA sequences code for this CDR3.

Library preparation used the immunoSEQ multiplex PCR assay. For most patients, genomic DNA was isolated using the Qiagen DNeasy Blood and Tissue Kit and was shipped frozen to Adaptive Biotechnologies for TCR sequencing. For most patients, high-throughput TCR-beta CDR3 sequencing of genomic DNA was performed by Adaptive Biotechnologies. The study's processing was this. TCR sequencing data were retrieved from Adaptive's ImmunoSEQ software for about 17 patients, whereas a few other patients were processed with MiXCR and VDJtools. To correct CD4 versus CD8 sorting errors, sequences present in both subsets at a frequency ratio below 5:1 were removed. CDR3 nucleotide sequences shared by donor and recipient were removed because the origin of these sequences could not be assigned. To count as alloreactive, a clone needed at least 2-fold expansion over unstimulated cells and a minimum CFSE-low frequency of 0.002% (template counts) or 0.001% (read counts). Clones detected in sequenced pre-transplant spleen, lymph node, or MLR CFSE-low populations of the donor or recipient were defined as mappable. Cumulative frequency of alloreactive clones was calculated as a percentage of all sequences weighted by copy number. The table was pulled from immuneACCESS by TCRdb, which kept in-frame rearrangements only. Such tables lose some clones; where checked, under half of the loss comes from unresolved V genes, and the rest has no known cause. V, J and clone size are those of that table, while D and trimming were read from the DNA. This sample has 95,000 to 150,000 clones in its table, and 85% to 95% of those were observed once. The top ten clones comprise around 0.12% of the sample.

This chain is built from TRBV4-2 and TRBJ1-1; TRBD1 is a weak D gene call, 6 bases matching. Sample: unstimulated CD4+ T cells sorted from spleen or lymph node cells, taken before intestinal transplant. This sequence was found in a human donor who received an intestinal transplant. The CDR3 region reads CASSQEGGAEAFF. The nucleotide sequence reads as follows: TGTGCCAGCAGCCAAGAAGGGGGAGCTGAAGCTTTCTTT.